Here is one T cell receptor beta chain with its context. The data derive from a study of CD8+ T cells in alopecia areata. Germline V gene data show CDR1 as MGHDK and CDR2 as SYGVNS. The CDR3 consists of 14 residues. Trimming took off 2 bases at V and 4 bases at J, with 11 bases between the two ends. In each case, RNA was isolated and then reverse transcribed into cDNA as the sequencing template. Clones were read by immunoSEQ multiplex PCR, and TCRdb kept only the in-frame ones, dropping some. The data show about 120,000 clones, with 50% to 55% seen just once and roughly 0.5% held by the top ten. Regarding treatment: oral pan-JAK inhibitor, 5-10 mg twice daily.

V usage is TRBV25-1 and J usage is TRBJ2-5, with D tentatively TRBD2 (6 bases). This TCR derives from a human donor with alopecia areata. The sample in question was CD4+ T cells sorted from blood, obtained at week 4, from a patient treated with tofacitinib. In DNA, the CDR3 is TGTGCCAGCAGTGAAGGATGGGGAGGAGAGACCCAGTACTTC. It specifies CASSEGWGGETQYF.